These 15 T cell receptor beta chains originate from one sample sequenced in a study of T cell changes during pregnancy in multiple sclerosis. Clones were sequenced by immunoSEQ multiplex PCR, and TCRdb holds only the in-frame ones, with some missing. This table holds about 42,000 clones, more than 85% found once. The sample here was CD4+ T cells from peripheral blood mononuclear cells, taken in the second trimester of pregnancy. These TCRs come from a female donor in good health, enrolled as a control in a pregnancy study.

The rearrangement links TRBV5-1 to TRBJ1-5, with D possibly matching TRBD1 (5 bases). Germline-derived CDR1 and CDR2 are SGHRS and YFSETQ. V shed 5 bases and J shed 4 bases, with 16 bases lying between them. This CDR3 is built from 15 residues. For the CDR3, the DNA is TGCGCCAGCAGTCACGGGACTGACCCTAATCAGCCCCAGCATTTT. It codes for CASSHGTDPNQPQHF.

In DNA, the CDR3 is TGTGCCACCGGCCGGATGCGGACTACAGGGGGAAGGGCAGATACGCAGTATTTT. It translates to CATGRMRTTGGRADTQYF. The chain carries TRBV15 and TRBJ2-3, with TRBD1 identical over 8 bases. The V segment lost 8 bases and the J segment 4 bases; nucleotides outside the gene matches: 20. The CDR3 has 18 amino acids. CDR1 LNHNV and CDR2 YYDKDF come from the germline V gene (reference sequence).

This rearrangement joins TRBV7-3 to TRBJ2-1, with TRBD2 matching over 10 bases. V lost 5 bases and J lost 0; bases outside the gene matches: 16. The germline V gene encodes CDR1 SGHTA and CDR2 FQGTGA. This CDR3 comprises 20 residues. As DNA, the CDR3 is TGTGCCAGCAGCGCCCCGAGGCTTAGCGGGGGGCAGAGCTCCTACAATGAGCAGTTCTTC. This codes for CASSAPRLSGGQSSYNEQFF.

The rearrangement joins TRBV6-6 to TRBJ2-5; D might be TRBD1 (6 bases). Trimming stripped 10 bases from V and 1 base from J, with 13 bases between. The CDR3 sequence is 13 residues long. The V gene's germline CDR1 is MNHNY and CDR2 SVGAGI (reference sequence). Here the CDR3 reads CAIKRQAQETQYF. CDR3 nucleotide sequence: TGTGCCATCAAACGACAGGCCCAAGAGACCCAGTACTTC.

The chain uses TRBV11-2 and TRBJ1-5; D is possibly TRBD1 (6 bases). Trimming left V 5 bases short and J 7 bases short, with 15 bases between. Germline V gene sequence: CDR1 SGHAT, CDR2 FQNNGV. The CDR3 is 14 residues long. CDR3 bases: TGTGCCAGCAGCCGACGACAGGACGGACAGCCCCAGCATTTT. The encoded protein is CASSRRQDGQPQHF.

The chain uses TRBV7-2 and TRBJ2-7; 11 positions agree with TRBD2. The CDR3 covers 16 residues. The germline V gene has CDR1 SGHTA and CDR2 FQGNSA. The trim removed 5 bases at V and 7 bases at J, leaving 13 bases unmatched. CDR3 DNA sequence: TGTGCCAGCAGCCTGGAGGGAGCTAGCGGGAGGAGGGAGCAGTACTTC. This gives the protein CASSLEGASGRREQYF.

The genes are TRBV14 and TRBJ2-7; TRBD1 might be the D (5 bases). Germline assignment: CDR1 SGHDN and CDR2 FVKESK. The CDR3 runs to 15 residues. V was clipped by 4 bases and J by 3 bases, with 16 bases between them. CDR3 DNA sequence: TGTGCCAGCAGCCCTGACCTGGGGCGGCTCTACGAGCAGTACTTC. Translated, it gives CASSPDLGRLYEQYF.

The gene calls are TRBV9 and TRBJ2-1; weak D call: TRBD1 (6 bases). Between the trimmed V and J ends, which lost 3 bases and 1 base, there was a span of 11 bases. The germline V gene has CDR1 SGDLS and CDR2 YYNGEE. The length of the CDR3 is 15 residues. CDR3 region: CASSAGQLSYNEQFF. DNA of the CDR3: TGTGCCAGCAGCGCTGGACAGTTATCCTACAATGAGCAGTTCTTC.

CDR3 coding DNA: TGTGCCAGTAGTCCGATAGGGGCTGGTTCGACCCAGTACTTC. It specifies CASSPIGAGSTQYF. This sequence joins TRBV19 and TRBJ2-5, with a possible D match to TRBD1 (5 bases). Between the trimmed V and J ends, which lost 5 bases and 7 bases, there was a span of 17 bases. This CDR3 contains 14 residues. In germline, CDR1 is LNHDA, CDR2 SQIVND (reference sequence).

The CDR3 loop is CASSPFSQGSNQPQHF. For the CDR3, the DNA is TGTGCCAGCTCACCGTTTAGTCAGGGCTCCAATCAGCCCCAGCATTTT. The chain employs TRBV18 and TRBJ1-5; tentatively, D is TRBD1 (5 bases). CDR3 length equals 16 residues. Trimming pared 3 bases from V and 3 bases from J, leaving 15 bases between. Germline lookup yields CDR1 KGHSH and CDR2 LQKENI.

The DNA of the CDR3 is TGTGCCAGTAGTCCGACAGGGGGTGGGGCTGAAGCTTTCTTT. Protein: CASSPTGGGAEAFF. The genes are TRBV19 and TRBJ1-1; 9 bases agree with TRBD1. The CDR3 length is 14 residues. The germline V gene encodes CDR1 LNHDA and CDR2 SQIVND (reference sequence). Losses at the gene ends were 5 bases for V and 6 bases for J; bases not matched to a gene: 7. Full variable domain (outside the CDR3, taken from reference TRBV19 and TRBJ1-1): DGGITQSPKYLFRKEGQNVTLSCEQNLNHDAMYWYRQDPGQGLRLIYYSQIVNDFQKGDIAEGYSVSREKKESFPLTVTSAQKNPTAFYLCASSPTGGGAEAFFGQGTRLTVV.

The chain joins TRBV5-6 to TRBJ1-2; TRBD1 might be the D (6 bases). In germline, CDR1 is SGHDT, CDR2 YYEEEE. The germline V and J ends were trimmed by 0 bases and 3 bases, with 9 bases remaining between them. CDR3 length: 14 amino acids. CDR3 nucleotides: TGTGCCAGCAGCTTGGGCCGGACAGACTATGGCTACACCTTC. Amino acids: CASSLGRTDYGYTF.

This chain links TRBV30 with TRBJ1-3; 8 bases fit TRBD1. CDR3 length equals 12 residues. The V gene end was trimmed by 7 bases and the J gene end by 4 bases; junction bases not matched to a gene: 3. The germline CDR1 and CDR2 sequences are GTSNPN and SVGIG (reference sequence). CDR3 coding DNA: TGTGCCTTACAGGGGGACGGAAACACCATATATTTT. Translating gives CALQGDGNTIYF.

This chain uses TRBV4-1 with TRBJ2-3, with 11 positions matching TRBD2. The CDR3 contains 16 residues. The V and J ends lost 6 bases and 3 bases, in that order; junction bases with no gene match: 8. Per the germline V gene, CDR1 is MGHRA and CDR2 is YSYEKL. CDR3 loop: CASRLAGERGTDTQYF. In nucleotides, the CDR3 is TGCGCCAGCAGACTAGCGGGGGAGCGTGGAACAGATACGCAGTATTTT.

The chain joins TRBV27 to TRBJ2-1, with 11 bases that match TRBD2. CDR1 and CDR2 from the germline V gene are MNHEY and SMNVEV (reference sequence). The CDR3 is 15 residues long. V was clipped by 7 bases and J by 7 bases; unmatched bases: 9. The CDR3 sequence is CASKTVAGGYNEQFF. The CDR3 DNA sequence: TGTGCCAGCAAAACAGTAGCGGGGGGGTATAATGAGCAGTTCTTC.